These 19 T cell receptor beta chains were sequenced from one sample in a study of Graves' ophthalmopathy and Graves' hyperthyroidism. Beta-chain TCR CDR3 regions were amplified from RNA transcripts. Second-round multiplex PCR came after a first-round RT-PCR that employed HTBI primers. One entry per CDR3 protein results from TCRdb running MiXCR on the multiplex PCR reads. The sample includes around 1,200,000 distinct CDR3 sequences, approximately 35% of them seen just once. Sequenced sample: peripheral blood or thyroid tissue (not recorded which). These receptors all stem from an adult man with Graves' hyperthyroidism.

The chain uses TRBV29-1 and TRBJ1-1; tentatively, D is TRBD1 (6 bases). Germline CDR1 SQVTM, CDR2 ANQGSEA. The V gene lost 1 base and the J gene lost 7 bases, with 16 bases spanning the gap. The CDR3 has 14 amino acids. In DNA form, the CDR3 reads TGCAGCGTTGAAGTCGGGACAATTCTGGGTGAAGCTTTCTTT. This translates into CSVEVGTILGEAFF.

The chain carries TRBV5-6 and TRBJ2-3, with 8 bases lining up with TRBD2. This CDR3 is built from 14 residues. Germline V gene lookup returns CDR1 SGHDT and CDR2 YYEEEE. V was pared by 2 bases and J by 3 bases, with 2 bases of the junction left unmatched. CDR3 DNA: TGTGCCAGCAGCTTAGCGGGGGCGACAGATACGCAGTATTTT. Translation gives CASSLAGATDTQYF.

This clonotype was observed many times. V usage is TRBV20-1 and J usage is TRBJ2-7; 7 bases fit TRBD1. J was trimmed by 6 bases and V by 6 bases; bases with no gene match: 17. The V gene's germline CDR1 is DFQATT and CDR2 SNEGSKA (reference sequence). This CDR3 has 15 residues. The chain's CDR3 is CSAAEPGTALGEQYF. The CDR3 DNA reads TGCAGTGCCGCTGAACCCGGGACAGCTCTTGGCGAGCAGTACTTC.

This clonotype occurred a few times. This rearrangement joins TRBV12-3 or TRBV12-4 to TRBJ1-4; no firm D call. The CDR3 sequence is 12 residues long. Trimming left V 6 bases short and J 8 bases short, with 10 bases between. The CDR3 DNA is TGTGCCAGCAGGGGCAGGTTGGAAAAACTGTTTTTT. The encoded protein is CASRGRLEKLFF.

The chain carries TRBV30 and TRBJ1-2, with D unclear. The CDR3 extends over 11 amino acids. Between the trimmed V and J ends, which lost 1 base and 8 bases, there was a span of 8 bases. In germline, CDR1 is GTSNPN, CDR2 SVGIG (reference sequence). CDR3 sequence: CAWSEAIGYTF. The CDR3 nucleotides read TGTGCCTGGAGTGAGGCAATCGGCTACACCTTC.

With respect to this clonotype: Given a much more abundant clone one base away, this may be a read error. CDR3 region: CASSPPGHVSSPFHF. DNA of the CDR3: TGTGCCAGCAGTCCCCCGGGACATGTATCTTCACCCTTCCACTTT. The J gene is TRBJ1-6, the V gene TRBV6-6, with a weak D call TRBD1 (6 bases). The CDR3 contains 15 residues. Germline lookup yields CDR1 MNHNY and CDR2 SVGAGI (reference sequence).

The rearrangement joins TRBV10-2 to TRBJ2-7, with 8 nucleotides matching TRBD2. Germline-derived CDR1 and CDR2 are WSHSY and SAAADI. J gave up 3 bases and V 6 bases, and 7 bases lay outside the gene matches. The CDR3 loop spans 14 amino acids. This chain's CDR3 is CASSGVRGGYEQYF. CDR3 nucleotides: TGCGCCAGCAGCGGGGTCCGGGGGGGCTACGAGCAGTACTTC.

This sequence joins TRBV6-1 and TRBJ1-3; D unresolved. Trimming stripped 7 bases from V and 7 bases from J, with 17 bases between. The CDR3 totals 14 residues. Looked up from germline, CDR1 is MNHNS and CDR2 is SASEGT. CDR3 nucleotide sequence: TGTGCCAGCAATCAAGAGCGTTTTGGGAACACCATATATTTT. Protein: CASNQERFGNTIYF.

Written as DNA, the CDR3 is TGTGCCAGCAGCTTAGTGCCGGGGTCAGTAATTTCGAACACCGGGGAGCTGTTTTTT. It is translated as CASSLVPGSVISNTGELFF. The chain has TRBV7-9 and TRBJ2-2; perhaps TRBD2 as D (5 bases). This CDR3 is built from 19 residues. Germline CDR1 reads SEHNR; CDR2 reads FQNEAQ (reference sequence). Trimming cost V 1 base and J 0 bases, with 18 bases left between them. Drawing the rest from reference TRBV7-9 and TRBJ2-2, the complete variable domain is DTGVSQNPRHKITKRGQNVTFRCDPISEHNRLYWYRQTLGQGPEFLTYFQNEAQLEKSRLLSDRFSAERPKGSFSTLEIQRTEQGDSAMYLCASSLVPGSVISNTGELFFGEGSRLTVL.

V gene TRBV5-5 combines with J gene TRBJ1-6, with D perhaps TRBD1 (5 bases). This CDR3 region has 17 residues. The V gene's germline CDR1 is SGHKS and CDR2 YYEKEE (reference sequence). V was trimmed by 4 bases and J by 0 bases, leaving 14 bases between them. The CDR3 here is CASSHWGRSSYNSPLHF. CDR3 coding DNA: TGTGCCAGCAGCCATTGGGGGAGGAGCTCCTATAATTCACCCCTCCACTTT.

This clonotype was detected many times. An end of the junction does not agree with germline; a read error may underlie this. The chain couples TRBV2 to TRBJ2-5, with D perhaps given as TRBD1 or TRBD2 (5 bases each). The CDR3 sequence is 13 residues long. CDR1 is SNHLY and CDR2 is FYNNEI in the germline V gene. The chain's CDR3 is CASRRDPQATQYF. The CDR3 DNA follows: TGTGCCAGCAGGAGGGACCCTCAAGCGACCCAGTACTTC.

This clonotype was detected many times. V and J are TRBV10-3 and TRBJ1-1, with D possibly TRBD1 on 5 matching bases. The V and J ends lost 4 bases and 3 bases respectively, with 9 bases between them. The germline CDR1 and CDR2 sequences are ENHRY and SYGVKD. This CDR3 contains 13 residues. The CDR3 region is CAISGTQDTEAFF. The CDR3 bases are TGTGCCATCAGTGGGACACAGGACACTGAAGCTTTCTTT.

The chain links TRBV29-1 to TRBJ2-1, with 9 bases matching TRBD2. The CDR3 runs 14 residues. V shed 6 bases and J 6 bases; nucleotides not matched to a gene: 9. The V gene's germline CDR1 is SQVTM and CDR2 ANQGSEA. CDR3 DNA sequence: TGCAGCGTGGAACTGGGCGGGAGGGCCAATGAGCAGTTCTTC. It yields the protein CSVELGGRANEQFF.

Comment on this clonotype: No conserved phenylalanine or tryptophan ends this CDR3, so it is likely a read error. The DNA is omitted, as the CDR3 cannot be located on it reliably, and the CDR3 follows TCRdb's listing. This chain joins TRBV29-1 and TRBJ2-6; the table calls TRBD2, which could not be checked here. The germline gives CDR1 SQVTM, CDR2 ANQGSEA. The CDR3 length is 9 residues, termini included. The chain's CDR3 is CSARPGDYN.

This clonotype came up many times. This sequence joins TRBV7-2 and TRBJ2-5; tentative D call: TRBD2 (6 bases). Germline CDR1 reads SGHTA; CDR2 reads FQGNSA. V dropped 0 bases and J dropped 5 bases, with 10 bases sitting between them. The CDR3 runs to 14 residues. CDR3 protein: CASSLARESETQYF. In DNA form, the CDR3 reads TGTGCCAGCAGCTTAGCGCGGGAATCGGAGACCCAGTACTTC. Based on the CDR3 plus reference TRBV7-2 and TRBJ2-5, the full variable domain is GAGVSQSPSNKVTEKGKDVELRCDPISGHTALYWYRQSLGQGLEFLIYFQGNSAPDKSGLPSDRFSAERTGGSVSTLTIQRTQQEDSAVYLCASSLARESETQYFGPGTRLLVL.

This clonotype has ten or more counts. This rearrangement joins TRBV5-1 to TRBJ2-7; TRBD1 is a possible D gene (6 bases). Trimming cost V 3 bases and J 3 bases, with 16 bases left between them. Germline loops: CDR1 SGHRS, CDR2 YFSETQ. This CDR3 spans 15 amino acids. The CDR3 protein is CASSSGPGTLYEQYF. CDR3 coding DNA: TGCGCCAGCAGCTCGGGCCCGGGGACACTCTACGAGCAGTACTTC.

This clonotype has more than one count but fewer than ten. J is TRBJ2-5 and V is TRBV7-2; D is possibly TRBD1 (5 bases). This CDR3 is 13 amino acids long. Germline lookup yields CDR1 SGHTA and CDR2 FQGNSA. V was shortened by 5 bases and J by 5 bases, with 12 bases between the two germline ends. The CDR3 coding sequence is TGTGCCAGCAGCCCCCCAGGGTCCGAGACCCAGTACTTC. Translating gives CASSPPGSETQYF.

There are a few counts of this clonotype. V usage is TRBV19 and J usage is TRBJ1-2; 8 bases fit TRBD1. From germline, CDR1 is LNHDA and CDR2 SQIVND (reference sequence). This CDR3 has 15 amino acids. After removal of 1 base from V and 3 bases from J, the junction contained 4 bases not matched to a gene. The chain's CDR3 is CASSIGPTGDYGYTF. DNA of the CDR3: TGTGCCAGTAGTATAGGACCGACAGGGGACTATGGCTACACCTTC.

V is TRBV7-2 and J is TRBJ2-7, with 11 bases aligning to TRBD2. Germline CDR1 SGHTA, CDR2 FQGNSA. Trimming removed 5 bases from V and 4 bases from J; junction bases left unmatched: 7. The CDR3 has 15 residues. CDR3 protein: CASSVGGLAAYEQYF. The CDR3 coding sequence is TGTGCCAGCAGCGTAGGGGGACTAGCGGCGTACGAGCAGTACTTC.